Listed here is a single T cell receptor beta chain. Its antigen is not identified. The sample comes from a study of OX40 agonist ivuxolimab in advanced cancers. Study as a whole: Patients were dosed intravenously with ivuxolimab at 0.01 to 10 mg/kg every 2 weeks.

The CDR3 totals 15 residues. The germline V gene has CDR1 MNHNY and CDR2 SVGAGI (reference sequence). The V gene lost 5 bases and the J gene lost 0 bases, with 10 bases spanning the gap. Method: immunoSEQ multiplex PCR; TCRdb's copy keeps in-frame clones and lacks some. Of tens of thousands of clones in the sample, roughly nine tenths were seen once. Any history of autoimmune disease or systemic immunosuppression disqualified patients. Overall study findings and caveats: Averaged across samples, CD8+ T cells carried more expanded clones than CD4+ did.

V usage is TRBV6-6 and J usage is TRBJ1-4, with D tentatively TRBD1 (6 bases). Sequencing was performed on CD4+ or CD8+ T cells sorted from blood, taken in a trial of the OX40 agonist ivuxolimab. The receptor was isolated from an adult with an advanced solid tumor such as melanoma, head and neck, liver or kidney cancer. CDR3 sequence: CASSPRQATNEKLFF. CDR3 DNA: TGTGCCAGCAGTCCCCGACAGGCAACTAATGAAAAACTGTTTTTT.